Included here is one T cell receptor (beta chain) sequence, with context. What it binds is not known. The sample is drawn from a study of CD8+ T cells in alopecia areata. Peripheral blood and lesional scalp punch biopsies came from alopecia areata patients. Germline V gene sequence: CDR1 SGHNT, CDR2 YYREEE (reference sequence). The V gene end was trimmed by 3 bases and the J gene end by 1 base; junction bases not matched to a gene: 5. The CDR3 is 15 residues long. Once RNA had been extracted, it was reverse transcribed into cDNA to act as the sequencing template. Generated by immunoSEQ multiplex PCR, the TCRdb table keeps only in-frame clones and is missing some. The table has 9,000 or so clones, 67% seen once; the top ten hold 13% to 15%. Findings and caveats of the study: Scalp samples also yield sequences of resident alphabeta T cells from normal skin. The study found TCR sharing across patients less clear than in mice, possibly for HLA reasons.

The sequenced material came from skin. This clonotype originated in a human donor with alopecia areata. The chain couples TRBV5-4 to TRBJ2-5; TRBD2 matches at 8 bases. The CDR3 DNA reads TGTGCCAGCAGCTCCCCTAGCGGGTTCCAAGAGACCCAGTACTTC. Protein: CASSSPSGFQETQYF.